This TCR beta chain was sequenced during a study of blood T cell repertoires in COVID-19. Per the germline V gene, CDR1 is SGHAT and CDR2 is FQNNGV. The CDR3 spans 15 residues. Trimming took 1 base from V and 2 from J, leaving 12 bases between them. Authors' analysis steps: The assay estimated nucleated cells by amplifying reference gene primers. The repertoire was sequenced with immunoSEQ multiplex PCR; TCRdb's copy has only in-frame clones and lacks some. Clone size and the V and J calls come from that table; the DNA yielded D and trimming. Among 200,000 or so clones listed, roughly 75% were seen once.

This sequence originates from a woman between 70 and 85 years old with acute or convalescent COVID-19. The sample consisted of peripheral blood. The chain recombines TRBV11-2 with TRBJ2-7, with D possibly matching TRBD1 (6 bases). The CDR3 reads CASSLGRGEPYEQYF. For the CDR3, the DNA is TGTGCCAGCAGCTTAGGCAGGGGCGAACCCTACGAGCAGTACTTC.